This is a list of T cell receptor beta chains from one sample in a study of blood T cells in healthy people across ages. Each CDR3 protein is one row after TCRdb ran MiXCR on the 5' RACE reads. The sample consists of about 1,500,000 distinct CDR3 sequences, roughly 27% of them appearing once. Material: blood. The receptors were gathered from a woman aged 30 to 39 in good health. CDR3s include the opening cysteine and the closing phenylalanine or tryptophan. A D gene is named only where the DNA matches it firmly. Expanded clones get a size class; other rows say once, few or many, or leave the size out.

CDR3 protein: CATSGERANEQFF
CDR3 DNA: TGTGCCACCAGTGGAGAGAGGGCCAATGAGCAGTTCTTC
clone size: -
J gene: TRBJ2-1
V gene: TRBV24-1
D gene: -

CDR3 protein: CASRTYRGPQMDEQFF
CDR3 DNA: TGTGCCAGCAGGACTTACAGGGGCCCCCAGATGGATGAGCAGTTCTTC
clone size: -
J gene: TRBJ2-1
V gene: TRBV5-6
D gene: TRBD1

CDR3 protein: CASSIKGSSGANVLTF
CDR3 DNA: TGTGCCAGCTCAATAAAGGGTAGCTCTGGGGCCAACGTCCTGACTTTC
clone size: few
J gene: TRBJ2-6
V gene: TRBV18
D gene: -

CDR3 protein: CATSRKDTVDEQYF
CDR3 DNA: TGTGCCACCAGCAGGAAGGACACCGTGGACGAGCAGTACTTC
clone size: few
J gene: TRBJ2-7
V gene: TRBV15
D gene: -

CDR3 protein: CASSILQTTNEKLFF
CDR3 DNA: TGTGCCAGCAGCATACTTCAGACAACTAATGAAAAACTGTTTTTT
clone size: few
J gene: TRBJ1-4
V gene: TRBV7-9
D gene: -

CDR3 protein: CASSARQGNSPLHF
CDR3 DNA: TGTGCCAGCAGCGCGAGACAGGGAAATTCACCCCTCCACTTT
clone size: many
J gene: TRBJ1-6
V gene: TRBV9
D gene: TRBD1

CDR3 protein: CASSPRLAGGIPQETQYF
CDR3 DNA: TGTGCCAGCAGCCCTAGACTAGCGGGGGGCATTCCACAAGAGACCCAGTACTTC
clone size: -
J gene: TRBJ2-5
V gene: TRBV12-3/TRBV12-4
D gene: TRBD2

CDR3 protein: CSAPEGGRNTEAFF
CDR3 DNA: TGCAGTGCCCCGGAGGGAGGGCGGAACACTGAAGCTTTCTTT
clone size: -
J gene: TRBJ1-1
V gene: TRBV20-1
D gene: -

CDR3 protein: CASSLDQAGYEQYF
CDR3 DNA: TGTGCCAGCAGCTTAGATCAGGCTGGGTACGAGCAGTACTTC
clone size: many
J gene: TRBJ2-7
V gene: TRBV11-2
D gene: -

CDR3 protein: CASSVGFGVANTEAFF
CDR3 DNA: TGTGCCAGCAGCGTTGGATTCGGGGTTGCGAACACTGAAGCTTTCTTT
clone size: -
J gene: TRBJ1-1
V gene: TRBV9
D gene: -

CDR3 protein: CASRYDRVTEAFF
CDR3 DNA: TGTGCCAGCAGATACGACAGGGTCACTGAAGCTTTCTTT
clone size: -
J gene: TRBJ1-1
V gene: TRBV28
D gene: TRBD1

CDR3 protein: CASSYYGTGVTYGYTF
CDR3 DNA: TGCGCCAGCAGCTATTATGGGACAGGGGTAACCTATGGCTACACCTTC
clone size: -
J gene: TRBJ1-2
V gene: TRBV5-1
D gene: TRBD1

CDR3 protein: CASSFRGSGGAETQYF
CDR3 DNA: TGTGCCAGCAGTTTTCGTGGTAGCGGGGGGGCTGAGACCCAGTACTTC
clone size: few
J gene: TRBJ2-5
V gene: TRBV12-3/TRBV12-4
D gene: TRBD2

CDR3 protein: CVSSLQGAPYNEQFF
CDR3 DNA: TGTGTCAGCAGTTTGCAGGGGGCTCCCTACAATGAGCAGTTCTTC
clone size: -
J gene: TRBJ2-1
V gene: TRBV12-3/TRBV12-4
D gene: TRBD1

CDR3 protein: CATSETRRSPGELFF
CDR3 DNA: TGTGCCACCAGTGAAACCAGGAGATCCCCCGGGGAGCTGTTTTTT
clone size: few
J gene: TRBJ2-2
V gene: TRBV24-1
D gene: -

CDR3 protein: CASSLFGRGFSYEQYF
CDR3 DNA: TGTGCCAGCAGTTTATTCGGTCGGGGGTTCTCCTACGAGCAGTACTTC
clone size: -
J gene: TRBJ2-7
V gene: TRBV28
D gene: -

CDR3 protein: CASSEGLAGARAYNEQYF
CDR3 DNA: TGTGCCAGCAGTGAGGGACTAGCGGGAGCTAGGGCGTACAATGAGCAGTACTTC
clone size: -
J gene: TRBJ2-5
V gene: TRBV6-1
D gene: TRBD2

CDR3 protein: CAISEGGPSYEQYF
CDR3 DNA: TGTGCCATCAGTGAGGGGGGCCCCTCCTACGAGCAGTACTTC
clone size: -
J gene: TRBJ2-7
V gene: TRBV10-3
D gene: -

CDR3 protein: CASSPWTSRAYEQYF
CDR3 DNA: TGCGCCAGCAGCCCCTGGACTAGCAGGGCTTACGAGCAGTACTTC
clone size: -
J gene: TRBJ2-7
V gene: TRBV5-1
D gene: TRBD2

CDR3 protein: CSAAMLAGSYEQYF
CDR3 DNA: TGCAGTGCTGCGATGCTAGCGGGTTCCTACGAGCAGTACTTC
clone size: -
J gene: TRBJ2-7
V gene: TRBV20-1
D gene: TRBD2

CDR3 protein: CASSLTAMNYGYTF
CDR3 DNA: TGTGCCAGCAGCTTAACAGCCATGAACTATGGCTACACCTTC
clone size: -
J gene: TRBJ1-2
V gene: TRBV11-2
D gene: -

CDR3 protein: CSVGTGGDYGYTF
CDR3 DNA: TGCAGCGTCGGGACAGGAGGAGACTATGGCTACACCTTC
clone size: many
J gene: TRBJ1-2
V gene: TRBV29-1
D gene: TRBD1

CDR3 protein: CASRVTESAYTF
CDR3 DNA: TGTGCCAGCAGGGTGACAGAGTCGGCCTACACCTTC
clone size: -
J gene: TRBJ1-2
V gene: TRBV7-9
D gene: -

CDR3 protein: CASSLLISGRAGYNEQFF
CDR3 DNA: TGTGCCAGCAGCTTATTGATTAGCGGGAGGGCCGGATACAATGAGCAGTTCTTC
clone size: -
J gene: TRBJ2-1
V gene: TRBV7-2
D gene: TRBD2

CDR3 protein: CASSTSGASGETQYF
CDR3 DNA: TGTGCCAGCAGCACTAGCGGGGCGTCGGGGGAGACCCAGTACTTC
clone size: -
J gene: TRBJ2-5
V gene: TRBV7-2
D gene: TRBD2

CDR3 protein: CASSALGGLTDTQYF
CDR3 DNA: TGTGCCAGCAGTGCCTTAGGAGGGCTCACAGATACGCAGTATTTT
clone size: -
J gene: TRBJ2-3
V gene: TRBV28
D gene: -

CDR3 protein: CASSLDRFYNSPLHF
CDR3 DNA: TGCGCCAGCAGCTTGGACAGATTCTATAATTCACCCCTCCACTTT
clone size: few
J gene: TRBJ1-6
V gene: TRBV5-1
D gene: -

CDR3 protein: CASSWGKTEKLFF
CDR3 DNA: TGTGCCAGCAGTTGGGGAAAAACCGAAAAACTGTTTTTT
clone size: -
J gene: TRBJ1-4
V gene: TRBV6-6
D gene: -

CDR3 protein: CASSQGFREGSDTQYF
CDR3 DNA: TGCGCCAGCAGCCAAGGATTCCGGGAGGGGTCAGATACGCAGTATTTT
clone size: few
J gene: TRBJ2-3
V gene: TRBV4-3
D gene: TRBD2

CDR3 protein: CARGGPTSYGYTF
CDR3 DNA: TGTGCCAGGGGGGGCCCTACTTCGTATGGCTACACCTTC
clone size: many
J gene: TRBJ1-2
V gene: TRBV6-5
D gene: -

CDR3 protein: CASSAAGAGYYEQYF
CDR3 DNA: TGTGCCAGCAGCGCGGCAGGAGCAGGGTACTACGAGCAGTACTTC
clone size: -
J gene: TRBJ2-7
V gene: TRBV11-2
D gene: -

CDR3 protein: CASSFADRVEGYTF
CDR3 DNA: TGTGCCAGCAGTTTCGCGGACAGGGTAGAGGGCTACACCTTC
clone size: few
J gene: TRBJ1-2
V gene: TRBV27
D gene: TRBD1

CDR3 protein: CAITETGGDSEAFF
CDR3 DNA: TGTGCCATCACTGAGACAGGGGGCGACTCTGAAGCTTTCTTT
clone size: few
J gene: TRBJ1-1
V gene: TRBV10-3
D gene: TRBD1

CDR3 protein: CASRLSRDNEQFF
CDR3 DNA: TGTGCCAGCAGGCTTTCAAGGGACAATGAGCAGTTCTTC
clone size: few
J gene: TRBJ2-1
V gene: TRBV28
D gene: -

CDR3 protein: CASSEGPGNTEAFF
CDR3 DNA: TGCGCCAGCAGCGAGGGGCCGGGGAACACTGAAGCTTTCTTT
clone size: few
J gene: TRBJ1-1
V gene: TRBV5-1
D gene: -

CDR3 protein: CASSFRQGIAKNIQYF
CDR3 DNA: TGTGCCAGCAGTTTCCGACAGGGCATAGCCAAAAACATTCAGTACTTC
clone size: many
J gene: TRBJ2-4
V gene: TRBV28
D gene: TRBD1

CDR3 protein: CASSQGPSFYEQFF
CDR3 DNA: TGCGCCAGCAGCCAAGGGCCCAGTTTTTATGAGCAGTTCTTC
clone size: many
J gene: TRBJ2-1
V gene: TRBV4-1
D gene: -

CDR3 protein: CASSQDRENIQYF
CDR3 DNA: TGCGCCAGCAGCCAAGACCGAGAAAACATTCAGTACTTC
clone size: many
J gene: TRBJ2-4
V gene: TRBV4-1
D gene: -

CDR3 protein: CASSSPGISETQYF
CDR3 DNA: TGTGCCAGCAGTTCCCCAGGGATATCGGAGACCCAGTACTTC
clone size: few
J gene: TRBJ2-5
V gene: TRBV5-6
D gene: -

CDR3 protein: CAISDRDPGYTF
CDR3 DNA: TGTGCCATCAGTGACAGGGACCCGGGCTACACCTTC
clone size: many
J gene: TRBJ1-2
V gene: TRBV10-3
D gene: -

CDR3 protein: CASSPSAEIHSNQPQHF
CDR3 DNA: TGTGCCAGCAGCCCCTCGGCGGAGATCCATAGCAATCAGCCCCAGCATTTT
clone size: -
J gene: TRBJ1-5
V gene: TRBV7-3
D gene: -